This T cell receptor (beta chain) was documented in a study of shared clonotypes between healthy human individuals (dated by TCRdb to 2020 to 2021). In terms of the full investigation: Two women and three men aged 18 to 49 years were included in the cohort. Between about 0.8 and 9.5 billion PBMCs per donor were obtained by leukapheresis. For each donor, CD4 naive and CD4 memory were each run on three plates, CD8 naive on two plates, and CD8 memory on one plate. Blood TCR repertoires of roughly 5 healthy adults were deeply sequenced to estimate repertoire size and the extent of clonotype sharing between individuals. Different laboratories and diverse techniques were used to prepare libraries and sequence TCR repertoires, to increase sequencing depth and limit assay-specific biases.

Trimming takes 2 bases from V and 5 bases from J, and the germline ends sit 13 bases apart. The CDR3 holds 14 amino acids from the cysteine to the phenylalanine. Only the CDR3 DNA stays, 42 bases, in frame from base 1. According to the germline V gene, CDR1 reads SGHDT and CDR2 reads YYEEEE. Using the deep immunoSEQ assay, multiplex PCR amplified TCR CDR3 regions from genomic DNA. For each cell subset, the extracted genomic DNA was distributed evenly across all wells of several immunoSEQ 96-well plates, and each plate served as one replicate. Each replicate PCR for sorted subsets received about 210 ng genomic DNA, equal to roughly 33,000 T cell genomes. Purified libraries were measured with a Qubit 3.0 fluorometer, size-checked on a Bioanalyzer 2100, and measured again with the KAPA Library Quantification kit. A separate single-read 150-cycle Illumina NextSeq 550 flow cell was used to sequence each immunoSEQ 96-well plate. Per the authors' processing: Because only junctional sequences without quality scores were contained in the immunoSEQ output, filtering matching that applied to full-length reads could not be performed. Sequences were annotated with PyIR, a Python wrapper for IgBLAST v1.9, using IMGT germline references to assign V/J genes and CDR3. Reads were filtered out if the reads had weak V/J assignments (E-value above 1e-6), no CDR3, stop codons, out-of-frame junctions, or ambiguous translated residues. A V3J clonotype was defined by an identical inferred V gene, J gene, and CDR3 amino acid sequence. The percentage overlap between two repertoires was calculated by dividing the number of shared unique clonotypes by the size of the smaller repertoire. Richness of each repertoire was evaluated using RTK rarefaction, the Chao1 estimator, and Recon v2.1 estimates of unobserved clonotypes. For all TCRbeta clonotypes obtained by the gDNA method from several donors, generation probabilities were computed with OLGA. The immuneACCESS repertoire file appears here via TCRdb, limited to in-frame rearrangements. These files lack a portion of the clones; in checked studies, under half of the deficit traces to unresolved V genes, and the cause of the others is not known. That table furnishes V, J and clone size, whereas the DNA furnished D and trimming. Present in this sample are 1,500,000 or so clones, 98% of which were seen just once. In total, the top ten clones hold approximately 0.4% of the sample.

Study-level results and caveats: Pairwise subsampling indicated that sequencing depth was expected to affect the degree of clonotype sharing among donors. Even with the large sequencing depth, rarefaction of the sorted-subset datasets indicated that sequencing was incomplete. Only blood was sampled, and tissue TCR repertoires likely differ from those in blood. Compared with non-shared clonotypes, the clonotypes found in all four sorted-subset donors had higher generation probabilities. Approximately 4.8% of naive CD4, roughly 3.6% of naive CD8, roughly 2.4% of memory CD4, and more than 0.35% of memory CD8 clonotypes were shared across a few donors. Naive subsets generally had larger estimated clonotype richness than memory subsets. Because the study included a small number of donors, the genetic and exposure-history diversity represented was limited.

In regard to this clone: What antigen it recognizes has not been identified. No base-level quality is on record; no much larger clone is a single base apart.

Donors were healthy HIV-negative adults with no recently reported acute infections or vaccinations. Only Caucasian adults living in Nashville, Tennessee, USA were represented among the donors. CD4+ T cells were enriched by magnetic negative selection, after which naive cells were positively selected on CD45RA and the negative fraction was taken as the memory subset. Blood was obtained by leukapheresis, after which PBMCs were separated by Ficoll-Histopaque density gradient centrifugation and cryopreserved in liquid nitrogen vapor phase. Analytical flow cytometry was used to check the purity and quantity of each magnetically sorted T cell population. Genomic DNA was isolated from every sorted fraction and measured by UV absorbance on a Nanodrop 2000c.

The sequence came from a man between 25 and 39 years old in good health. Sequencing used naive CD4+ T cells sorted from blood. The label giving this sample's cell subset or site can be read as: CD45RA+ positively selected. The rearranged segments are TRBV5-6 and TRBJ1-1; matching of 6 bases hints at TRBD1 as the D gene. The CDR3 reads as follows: CASSFRGRGTEAFF. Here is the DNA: TGTGCCAGCAGCTTCAGGGGCCGAGGTACTGAAGCTTTCTTT.